The T cell receptor (beta chain) under discussion was sequenced for a study of blood T cell repertoires in COVID-19. Study in general: Sites in the United States, Italy and Spain provided acute and convalescent COVID-19 samples. PBMCs, B-cell-depleted T cells, or T cells were the source of the cDNA or gDNA that made up the material.

CDR3 size: 14 residues. V was shortened by 0 bases and J by 1 base, with 4 bases between the two germline ends. The germline CDR1 and CDR2 sequences are SGDLS and YYNGEE. As originally analysed: It was from reference gene primer amplification that nucleated cell counts were estimated. Assay used: immunoSEQ multiplex PCR; TCRdb lists only in-frame clones, some missing. V and J calls and clone size come straight from that table; D and trimming were deduced from the DNA. The data show a few hundred thousand clones, approximately 90% seen once. This clone was recorded once. The specimen was peripheral blood. The TCR sequence derives from a man between 18 and 29 years old with COVID-19, enrolled during active disease. The chain joins TRBV9 to TRBJ2-2, with D hard to call. CDR3 protein: CASSVALNTGELFF. The CDR3 DNA is TGTGCCAGCAGCGTAGCTTTGAACACCGGGGAGCTGTTTTTT.